This TCR beta chain derives from a study of Ad26.COV2.S vaccination and SARS-CoV-2 variants. Study details: Intramuscular Ad26.COV2.S at 5x10^10 or 1x10^11 viral particles.

Treatment here: about 20 received Ad26.COV2.S at low or high dose, single or two shots; roughly five received placebo; per-sample allocation not given. Vaccine and placebo recipients were sampled on day 63 after the first injection. Recruitment in Boston yielded a donor of adult age, 18-55 years. The CDR3 runs to 15 residues. Germline CDR1 is SGHKS and CDR2 is YYEKEE (reference sequence). Trimming cost V 4 bases and J 7 bases; bases outside gene matches: 9. Libraries were prepared by immunoSEQ multiplex PCR; TCRdb keeps only in-frame clonotypes and omits some of them. This table holds 300,000 to 500,000 clones, 75% to 90% found once.

The sequence was obtained from a person between 18 and 65 years old who received the Ad26.COV2.S COVID-19 vaccine or a placebo. The gene calls are TRBV5-5 and TRBJ2-7, with TRBD1 identical over 12 bases. This material consisted of peripheral blood, taken in a trial of Ad26.COV2.S vaccine versus placebo. The CDR3 protein is CASSPTGTGGGEQYF. CDR3 coding DNA: TGTGCCAGCAGCCCCACTGGGACAGGGGGCGGGGAGCAGTACTTC.